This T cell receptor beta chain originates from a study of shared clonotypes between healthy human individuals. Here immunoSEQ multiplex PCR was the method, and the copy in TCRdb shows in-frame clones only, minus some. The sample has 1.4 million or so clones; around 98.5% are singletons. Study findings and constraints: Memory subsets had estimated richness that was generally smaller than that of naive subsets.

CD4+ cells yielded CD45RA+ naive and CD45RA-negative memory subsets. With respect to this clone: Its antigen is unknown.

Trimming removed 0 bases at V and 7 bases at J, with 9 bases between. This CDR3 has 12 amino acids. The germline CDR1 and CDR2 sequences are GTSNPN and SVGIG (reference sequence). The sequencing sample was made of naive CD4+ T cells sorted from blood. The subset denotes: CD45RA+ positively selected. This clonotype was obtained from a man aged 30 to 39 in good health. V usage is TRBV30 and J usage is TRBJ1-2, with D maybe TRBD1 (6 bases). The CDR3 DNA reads TGTGCCTGGAGTGTACTGGGGGCTGGCTACACCTTC. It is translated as CAWSVLGAGYTF. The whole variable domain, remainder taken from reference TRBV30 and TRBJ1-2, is SQTIHQWPATLVQPVGSPLSLECTVEGTSNPNLYWYRQAAGRGLQLLFYSVGIGQISSEVPQNLSASRPQDRQFILSSKKLLLSDSGFYLCAWSVLGAGYTFGSGTRLTVV.